This T cell receptor (beta chain) was captured in a study of tumor-infiltrating lymphocytes in localized non-small cell lung cancer. As for the study in general: Patients included smokers and never-smokers with various histologies, some sampled after neoadjuvant chemotherapy.

From germline, CDR1 is SQVTM and CDR2 ANQGSEA. The CDR3 covers 14 residues. V lost 5 bases, J lost 8 bases, and 11 bases stayed unmatched. Repertoires were generated with immunoSEQ multiplex PCR, while TCRdb's copy carries only in-frame clones and drops some. The sample includes about 3,000 clones, 70% of them seen just once. This TCR was recovered from a human donor with non-small cell lung cancer. The specimen was uninvolved lung tissue not adjacent to the tumor. V is TRBV29-1 and J is TRBJ2-4, with 8 positions matching TRBD1. This CDR3 is CSVTRTGQSDIQYF. CDR3 DNA: TGCAGCGTTACCCGGACAGGGCAGTCGGACATTCAGTACTTC.